This T cell receptor (beta chain) was identified during a study of control samples from healthy donors and cancer patients. TCRdb keeps only in-frame clones here, not all; method: immunoSEQ multiplex PCR. The profile covers 150,000 to 200,000 clones, with over 85% appearing a single time and 8.5% taken by the ten largest. V lost 1 base to trimming and J lost 0 bases, with 6 bases between them. CDR3 length: 14 amino acids. Germline V CDR1 and CDR2: SGHRS, YFSETQ. The specimen was blood. The rearrangement uses TRBV5-1 and TRBJ2-3, with D uncertain. The receptor was isolated from a woman in her thirties or forties in good health. The CDR3 loop reads CASSLSQSTDTQYF. CDR3 nucleotide sequence: TGCGCCAGCAGCTTGTCCCAGAGCACAGATACGCAGTATTTT.